The 26 T cell receptor beta chains reported below all come from one sample, sequenced in a study of T cell changes during pregnancy in multiple sclerosis. The method was immunoSEQ multiplex PCR; TCRdb's version includes in-frame clones alone and lacks a portion of them. The table records just over 65,000 clones, more than 80% of them present only once. Specimen: peripheral blood, collected in the second trimester of pregnancy. The receptors come from a female donor with multiple sclerosis, enrolled in a pregnancy study.

The V call is TRBV5-4, the J call TRBJ1-1, with D maybe TRBD1 (5 bases). The CDR3 consists of 12 residues. Trimming took off 3 bases at V and 3 bases at J, with 6 bases between the two ends. Per the germline V gene, CDR1 is SGHNT and CDR2 is YYREEE (reference sequence). Here the CDR3 DNA reads TGTGCCAGCAGCTCGACAGACACTGAAGCTTTCTTT. Translating gives CASSSTDTEAFF.

V gene TRBV4-3 combines with J gene TRBJ1-2; TRBD1 might be the D (5 bases). Trimming pared 1 base from V and 5 bases from J, leaving 17 bases between. Germline values: CDR1 LGHNA, CDR2 YSLEER. The CDR3 spans 16 residues. Here the CDR3 reads CASSQGQGLIGYGYTF. CDR3 DNA: TGCGCCAGCAGCCAAGGGCAGGGTTTAATCGGTTATGGCTACACCTTC.

The chain couples TRBV25-1 to TRBJ1-1; a weak D match, TRBD1 (5 bases). Germline values: CDR1 MGHDK, CDR2 SYGVNS. The CDR3 extends over 13 amino acids. V was pared by 4 bases and J by 1 base, with 7 bases between. The CDR3 DNA follows: TGTGCCAGCAGTGCCCAGGGGAACACTGAAGCTTTCTTT. This sequence encodes CASSAQGNTEAFF.

The chain carries TRBV6-4 and TRBJ2-7, with 9 bases identical to TRBD2. The germline V gene encodes CDR1 MRHNA and CDR2 SNTAGT. Germline trimming cut 5 bases from V and 0 bases from J; bases unmatched to any gene: 5. The CDR3 is made up of 15 amino acids. The CDR3 DNA reads TGTGCCAGCAGTAAGACTAGCGGAGACTCCTACGAGCAGTACTTC. Its protein product is CASSKTSGDSYEQYF.

V usage is TRBV11-2 and J usage is TRBJ1-2, with D possibly TRBD1 on 6 matching bases. The CDR3 sequence is 13 residues long. The V gene lost 0 bases and the J gene lost 9 bases, with 11 bases spanning the gap. Per germline, CDR1 SGHAT and CDR2 FQNNGV. The CDR3 protein is CASSLDLRDSYTF. DNA of the CDR3: TGTGCCAGCAGCTTAGATCTCCGGGACAGCTACACCTTC.

The V call is TRBV12-5, the J call TRBJ2-3; 13 bases fit TRBD2. Germline V gene data show CDR1 as LGHNT and CDR2 as FRNRAP. This CDR3 contains 19 residues. The J segment lost 2 bases and the V segment lost 2 bases, leaving 10 bases of the junction unmatched. CDR3 DNA sequence: TGTGCTAGTGGTTTGATTACCGGACTAGCGGGGGCCGACACAGATACGCAGTATTTT. Translation gives CASGLITGLAGADTDTQYF.

This chain uses TRBV19 with TRBJ1-6, with D possibly being TRBD1 (6 bases). CDR3 size: 16 residues. V was clipped by 2 bases and J by 5 bases, with 13 bases between them. Germline lookup yields CDR1 LNHDA and CDR2 SQIVND (reference sequence). Written as DNA, the CDR3 is TGTGCCAGTAGTATATCGCCGACAGGACATAATTCACCCCTCCACTTT. Its protein is CASSISPTGHNSPLHF. Complete variable domain (other parts from reference TRBV19 and TRBJ1-6): DGGITQSPKYLFRKEGQNVTLSCEQNLNHDAMYWYRQDPGQGLRLIYYSQIVNDFQKGDIAEGYSVSREKKESFPLTVTSAQKNPTAFYLCASSISPTGHNSPLHFGNGTRLTVT.

The rearrangement joins TRBV19 to TRBJ1-2; the D gene is possibly TRBD1 (6 bases). This CDR3 has 14 residues. Germline CDR1 and CDR2: LNHDA and SQIVND (reference sequence). Trimming removed 3 bases at V and 8 bases at J, with 16 bases between. In DNA, the CDR3 is TGTGCCAGTAGTATTGGAGGCAGGGGCGGGGGCTACACCTTC. Residues: CASSIGGRGGGYTF. The full variable domain, its missing parts supplied by reference TRBV19 and TRBJ1-2, is DGGITQSPKYLFRKEGQNVTLSCEQNLNHDAMYWYRQDPGQGLRLIYYSQIVNDFQKGDIAEGYSVSREKKESFPLTVTSAQKNPTAFYLCASSIGGRGGGYTFGSGTRLTVV.

The chain combines TRBV5-4 with TRBJ1-1; TRBD1 might be the D (6 bases). The V and J ends lost 0 bases and 1 base respectively, with 10 bases between them. The CDR3 is 15 amino acids. Germline-derived CDR1 and CDR2 are SGHNT and YYREEE (reference sequence). The CDR3 sequence is CASSLGGLRNTEAFF. In DNA form, the CDR3 reads TGTGCCAGCAGCTTGGGGGGGCTCAGGAACACTGAAGCTTTCTTT.

This clone was picked up one time. The chain couples TRBV6-5 to TRBJ2-7; no firm D call. Germline V lookup: CDR1 MNHEY, CDR2 SVGAGI. With 5 bases removed from V and 2 bases from J, the gap between germline ends came to 7 bases. The CDR3 is 12 amino acids. This CDR3 is CASSRGPYEQYF. In DNA, the CDR3 is TGTGCCAGCAGTCGAGGTCCCTACGAGCAGTACTTC.

This clone came up once. The V and J genes are TRBV6-5 and TRBJ2-3; 10 nucleotides agree with TRBD2. Germline CDR1 reads MNHEY; CDR2 reads SVGAGI. There are 14 residues in the CDR3. Trimming at V came to 8 bases and at J to 2 bases, leaving 4 bases not matched to a gene. Here the CDR3 reads CASRSGGPTDTQYF. The CDR3 coding sequence is TGTGCCAGCCGTAGCGGGGGGCCCACAGATACGCAGTATTTT.

V is TRBV4-1 and J is TRBJ1-5; tentative D call: TRBD1 (6 bases). CDR3 length: 14 amino acids. Between the trimmed V and J ends, which lost 2 bases and 3 bases, there was a span of 8 bases. Germline V lookup: CDR1 MGHRA, CDR2 YSYEKL. The CDR3 loop reads CASSQRTVNQPQHF. DNA of the CDR3: TGCGCCAGCAGCCAAAGGACAGTCAATCAGCCCCAGCATTTT.

V and J are TRBV7-2 and TRBJ2-7, with D hard to call. This CDR3 spans 15 amino acids. The V end lost 5 bases, the J end lost 3 bases, and 17 bases lay between the germline ends. Germline CDR1 SGHTA, CDR2 FQGNSA. CDR3 DNA: TGTGCCAGCAGCCCCTTTTTACGGTCCCACTACGAGCAGTACTTC. Its translation is CASSPFLRSHYEQYF.

The chain combines TRBV5-1 with TRBJ2-7, with D possibly TRBD2 on 5 matching bases. Between the trimmed V and J ends, which lost 0 bases and 3 bases, there was a span of 10 bases. The CDR3 covers 14 residues. Germline-derived CDR1 and CDR2 are SGHRS and YFSETQ. The CDR3 DNA sequence: TGCGCCAGCAGCTTGGGCCCGGGGAACTACGAGCAGTACTTC. It is translated as CASSLGPGNYEQYF.

V usage is TRBV9 and J usage is TRBJ2-7, with TRBD1 identical over 8 bases. This CDR3 has 15 amino acids. After removal of 5 bases from V and 4 bases from J, the junction contained 11 bases not matched to a gene. The V gene's germline CDR1 is SGDLS and CDR2 YYNGEE. CDR3: CASSSDRGNVYEQYF. The CDR3 DNA reads TGTGCCAGCAGTTCAGACAGGGGAAATGTTTACGAGCAGTACTTC.

The count of this clone is one. The rearrangement uses TRBV7-2 and TRBJ2-5; the D is unclear. The CDR3 totals 13 residues. V was cut by 2 bases and J by 1 base, with 5 bases left in between. Germline assignment: CDR1 SGHTA and CDR2 FQGNSA. Here the CDR3 DNA reads TGTGCCAGCAGCTTATCGGTCCAAGAGACCCAGTACTTC. It encodes CASSLSVQETQYF.

This chain connects TRBV6-5 to TRBJ2-3; TRBD2 matches 9 bases. Germline CDR1 is MNHEY and CDR2 is SVGAGI. With 2 bases clipped from V and 2 bases from J, the junction kept 5 bases outside the gene matches. The CDR3 extends over 16 amino acids. The CDR3 DNA reads TGTGCCAGCAGTTACGGGGGGACTAGCCTCACAGATACGCAGTATTTT. Translation: CASSYGGTSLTDTQYF.

The chain couples TRBV6-1 to TRBJ1-2; D gene unclear. Trimming pared 3 bases from V and 8 bases from J, leaving 13 bases between. The germline V gene encodes CDR1 MNHNS and CDR2 SASEGT. CDR3 length: 13 residues. The CDR3 DNA reads as TGTGCCAGCAGTGACCGGGGAGGGCGAGGCTACACCTTC. Protein sequence: CASSDRGGRGYTF.

The rearrangement uses TRBV11-2 and TRBJ2-7, with TRBD1 matching 9 bases. Germline values: CDR1 SGHAT, CDR2 FQNNGV. The CDR3 has 15 amino acids. V trimming: 1 base; J trimming: 4 bases; junction bases outside the gene matches: 5. This CDR3 reads CASSLVGTGIYEQYF. CDR3 coding DNA: TGTGCCAGCAGCTTAGTTGGGACAGGGATTTACGAGCAGTACTTC.

This rearrangement joins TRBV4-2 to TRBJ1-4; D may be TRBD1 (6 bases). The CDR3 contains 15 residues. Looked up from germline, CDR1 is LGHNA and CDR2 is YNFKEQ. V lost 3 bases to trimming and J lost 4 bases, with 12 bases between them. CDR3 region: CASSQGAGLNEKLFF. CDR3 bases: TGTGCCAGCAGCCAGGGGGCCGGGCTTAATGAAAAACTGTTTTTT.

Only one count was recorded for this clone. This sequence joins TRBV5-4 and TRBJ1-1, with no clear D. Germline V CDR1 and CDR2: SGHNT, YYREEE (reference sequence). The CDR3 has 15 amino acids. V dropped 4 bases and J dropped 0 bases, with 13 bases sitting between them. The CDR3 loop reads CASSPAGRVNTEAFF. Written as DNA, the CDR3 is TGTGCCAGCAGCCCCGCCGGGAGGGTGAACACTGAAGCTTTCTTT.

This clone was seen a few times. This chain links TRBV5-4 with TRBJ1-1, with 8 bases aligning to TRBD1. This CDR3 region has 14 residues. CDR1 SGHNT and CDR2 YYREEE come from the germline V gene (reference sequence). V lost 4 bases and J lost 5; bases outside the gene matches: 7. The CDR3 is CASSRRDRTTEAFF. CDR3 DNA: TGTGCCAGCAGCCGAAGGGACAGGACGACTGAAGCTTTCTTT.

The genes are TRBV9 and TRBJ2-5, with a possible D match to TRBD2 (6 bases). The CDR3 length is 14 residues. Trimming cost V 4 bases and J 5 bases, with 15 bases left between them. Germline CDR1 and CDR2: SGDLS and YYNGEE. DNA for the CDR3: TGTGCCAGCAGCCCTCGGGGGTCTAGCGAGACCCAGTACTTC. Translated, it gives CASSPRGSSETQYF.

V gene TRBV6-5 combines with J gene TRBJ1-5, with TRBD1 identical over 7 bases. Per the germline V gene, CDR1 is MNHEY and CDR2 is SVGAGI. The CDR3 spans 13 residues. After removal of 5 bases from V and 5 bases from J, the junction contained 3 bases not matched to a gene. CDR3 DNA: TGTGCCAGCAGTGACACAGGGGATCAGCCCCAGCATTTT. Residues: CASSDTGDQPQHF.

The gene calls are TRBV7-6 and TRBJ2-1; no firm D call. The germline V gene encodes CDR1 SGHVS and CDR2 FNYEAQ. V was pared by 3 bases and J by 4 bases, with 10 bases between. This CDR3 region has 14 residues. The CDR3 reads CASSLVDLYNEQFF. The CDR3 bases are TGTGCCAGCAGCTTGGTTGACTTATACAATGAGCAGTTCTTC.

The J gene is TRBJ1-5, the V gene TRBV5-8; D unclear. V gave up 0 bases and J gave up 0 bases, with 7 bases separating them. The CDR3 runs 15 residues. CDR1 and CDR2 from the germline V gene are SGHTS and YDEGEE. The DNA for the CDR3 is TGTGCCAGCAGCTTGGTTGTCGTTAGCAATCAGCCCCAGCATTTT. Translation gives CASSLVVVSNQPQHF.